The rows below give T cell receptor beta chains drawn from one sample of a study of molecular identifiers for immune sequencing clone quantification. TCRdb reanalysed the PCR reads using MiXCR and keeps one entry per CDR3 protein. The data hold about 630,000 distinct CDR3 sequences, with 25% observed a single time. The specimen was naive CD8+ T cells from blood, with Jurkat cell RNA spiked in. The receptor set was obtained from a human donor in good health. Some libraries in this study had Jurkat cell RNA spiked in. The CDR3 runs from the conserved cysteine through the conserved F or W. The D gene is left open where the match is weak. Only some rows state a clone size, as once, few, many or a class for expanded clones.

>TRBD2|NA|17|TRBV7-9|TRBJ2-3
CASSSIEGLASTDPQYF
TGTGCCAGCAGCTCGATCGAGGGACTAGCTAGCACAGATCCGCAGTATTTT
>TRBD1|many|15|TRBV20-1|TRBJ2-2
CSAQRDRGFTGELFF
TGCAGTGCACAAAGGGACAGGGGGTTCACCGGGGAGCTGTTTTTT
>TRBD1|NA|14|TRBV4-1|TRBJ2-7
CASSQSGTGGEQYF
TGCGCCAGCAGCCAGTCCGGGACAGGCGGCGAGCAGTACTTC
>NA|many|12|TRBV27|TRBJ2-5
CASSSLGETQYF
TGTGCCAGCAGTTCCCTAGGAGAGACCCAGTACTTC
>TRBD2|few|18|TRBV7-9|TRBJ2-1
CASSPRPAAGRAYNEQFF
TGTGCCAGCAGCCCACGCCCTGCGGCGGGGAGGGCCTACAATGAGCAGTTCTTC
>TRBD2|NA|17|TRBV2|TRBJ2-1
CASSDGTSGGAPFEQFF
TGTGCCAGCAGTGACGGGACTAGCGGGGGGGCCCCGTTCGAGCAGTTCTTC
>TRBD2|few|15|TRBV10-2|TRBJ2-1
CASSDGGGRYNEQFF
TGCGCCAGCAGTGACGGGGGGGGCAGGTACAATGAGCAGTTCTTC
>NA|once|17|TRBV11-2|TRBJ2-5
CASSLALPAYIQETQYF
TGTGCCAGCAGCTTAGCTCTCCCCGCGTACATTCAAGAGACCCAGTACTTC
>NA|NA|13|TRBV4-3|TRBJ2-7
CASSQVVDYEQYF
TGCGCCAGCAGCCAAGTAGTAGATTACGAGCAGTACTTC
>TRBD2|few|15|TRBV11-3|TRBJ2-1
CASSLASSGIGEQFF
TGTGCCAGCAGCTTAGCGAGTAGCGGGATAGGTGAGCAGTTCTTC
>NA|NA|12|TRBV18|TRBJ2-7
CASSPSPGEQYF
TGTGCCAGCTCCCCATCCCCGGGCGAGCAGTACTTC
>TRBD1|few|15|TRBV5-6|TRBJ2-1
CAGSPGDRNYNEQFF
TGTGCCGGCAGCCCTGGGGACAGGAACTACAATGAGCAGTTCTTC
>TRBD1|NA|12|TRBV27|TRBJ1-2
CASSRQGAGYTF
TGTGCCAGCAGTAGACAGGGGGCTGGCTACACCTTC
>NA|NA|13|TRBV15|TRBJ1-1
CATSRDVSAEASF
TGTGCCACCAGCAGAGATGTGTCAGCCGAAGCTTCCTTT
>NA|NA|17|TRBV28|TRBJ1-5
CASSLWAGGMSNQPQHF
TGTGCCAGCAGTTTATGGGCCGGAGGGATGAGCAATCAGCCCCAGCATTTT
>NA|NA|16|TRBV6-5|TRBJ1-4
CASSYSINALREKLFF
TGTGCCAGCAGTTACTCGATTAATGCCCTGCGGGAAAAACTGTTTTTT
>NA|NA|17|TRBV3-1|TRBJ2-2
CASSQDGWGTFTGGLFF
TGTGCCAGCAGCCAAGATGGTTGGGGAACATTTACCGGGGGGCTGTTTTTT
>NA|once|14|TRBV14|TRBJ2-1
CASSYFTLVDEQFF
TGTGCCAGCAGCTATTTCACACTAGTCGATGAGCAGTTCTTC
>NA|few|15|TRBV9|TRBJ2-2
CASSVGGAETGELFF
TGTGCCAGCAGCGTAGGGGGGGCTGAGACCGGGGAGCTGTTTTTT
>NA|few|14|TRBV28|TRBJ2-1
CASSRDDPENEQFF
TGTGCCAGCAGTCGGGACGACCCGGAAAATGAGCAGTTCTTC
>NA|NA|15|TRBV2|TRBJ1-3
CASSHGRDSGNTIYF
TGTGCCAGCAGCCATGGACGGGACTCTGGAAACACCATATATTTT
>TRBD1|few|16|TRBV19|TRBJ1-1
CASSITLGTAFTEAFF
TGTGCCAGTAGTATAACCCTAGGGACAGCATTCACTGAAGCTTTCTTT
>NA|NA|15|TRBV11-2|TRBJ2-5
CASSLSRDTQETQYF
TGTGCCAGCAGCTTAAGCCGGGACACCCAAGAGACCCAGTACTTC
>NA|few|10|TRBV20-1|TRBJ1-1
CSARGPEAFF
TGCAGTGCTAGGGGTCCTGAAGCTTTCTTT
>TRBD1|many|16|TRBV7-9|TRBJ1-1
CASNYRTGGNGTEAFF
TGTGCCAGCAACTATAGGACAGGGGGAAATGGTACTGAAGCTTTCTTT
>NA|many|14|TRBV3-1|TRBJ1-5
CASSQEQENQPQHF
TGTGCCAGCAGCCAAGAGCAGGAGAATCAGCCCCAGCATTTT
>NA|NA|19|TRBV27|TRBJ1-1
CASSPLARQRALREAEAFF
TGTGCCAGCAGTCCTCTCGCCCGGCAGAGGGCCTTACGAGAGGCTGAAGCTTTCTTT
>TRBD1|once|15|TRBV7-9|TRBJ1-1
CASSPTGGENTGAFF
TGTGCCAGCAGTCCTACAGGGGGGGAGAACACTGGAGCTTTCTTT
>NA|few|18|TRBV4-3|TRBJ1-6
CASSQLTPTSSYNSPLHF
TGCGCCAGCAGCCAACTAACACCGACGAGCTCCTATAATTCACCCCTCCACTTT
>NA|NA|18|TRBV23-1|TRBJ1-5
CASSQSKGGIGSNPPPHF
TGCGCCAGCAGTCAATCGAAAGGGGGTATCGGAAGCAATCCGCCCCCGCATTTT
>NA|few|13|TRBV5-6|TRBJ2-7
CASSQDLPGEQYF
TGTGCCAGCAGCCAAGATCTACCGGGAGAGCAGTACTTC
>NA|many|14|TRBV12-3/TRBV12-4|TRBJ2-3
CASSFRVGGLEQYF
TGTGCCAGCAGTTTCCGGGTGGGTGGGTTGGAGCAGTATTTT
>TRBD2|few|14|TRBV6-5|TRBJ2-7
CASSYLGTTYEQYF
TGTGCCAGCAGTTACCTCGGGACTACTTACGAGCAGTACTTC
>NA|NA|15|TRBV7-9|TRBJ1-2
CASSLGPTGLYGYTF
TGTGCCAGCAGCTTGGGACCGACAGGACTCTATGGCTACACCTTC
>NA|NA|16|TRBV13|TRBJ2-4
CASSLEVRGCNNIQYF
TGTGCCAGCAGCTTAGAAGTAAGGGGCTGCAATAACATTCAGTACTTC
>NA|NA|15|TRBV7-9|TRBJ2-5
CASSAALDRFETQYF
TGTGCCAGCAGCGCCGCCTTAGACAGGTTTGAGACCCAGTACTTC
>NA|many|13|TRBV7-9|TRBJ2-3
CASSPTNGDTQYF
TGTGCCAGCAGCCCCACCAACGGGGATACGCAGTATTTT
>NA|NA|12|TRBV4-1|TRBJ2-3
CASSPNTATQYF
TGCGCCAGCAGCCCCAATACAGCTACGCAGTATTTT
>NA|few|16|TRBV12-3/TRBV12-4|TRBJ2-7
CASSLGGGPPFYEQYF
TGTGCCAGCAGTTTAGGAGGGGGGCCCCCTTTCTACGAGCAGTACTTC
>NA|NA|15|TRBV10-3|TRBJ2-3
CAIAVGEDGTDMQYF
TGTGCCATTGCAGTGGGGGAGGACGGCACAGATATGCAGTATTTT
>TRBD2|few|16|TRBV27|TRBJ2-3
CASSPTALAGRDTQYF
TGTGCCAGCAGTCCAACCGCACTAGCGGGGAGAGATACGCAGTATTTT
>NA|NA|15|TRBV20-1|TRBJ1-3
CSARDSDSSGNTIYF
TGCAGTGCTAGAGACAGTGACAGCTCTGGAAACACCATATATTTT
>NA|NA|12|TRBV7-9|TRBJ2-1
CASSPAGDEQFF
TGTGCCAGCAGCCCAGCAGGGGATGAGCAGTTCTTC
>NA|many|16|TRBV7-2|TRBJ1-6
CASSLERTSYNSPLHF
TGTGCCAGCAGCTTAGAGCGGACTTCTTACAATTCACCCCTCCACTTT
>TRBD2|many|14|TRBV4-1|TRBJ2-7
CASSQTGGQYEQYF
TGCGCCAGCAGTCAAACGGGGGGTCAGTACGAGCAGTACTTC
>TRBD1|few|16|TRBV24-1|TRBJ2-1
CATSDIGTGSYNEQFF
TGTGCCACCAGTGATATTGGGACAGGCTCCTACAATGAGCAGTTCTTC
>TRBD1|many|15|TRBV14|TRBJ2-7
CASSQRDRASYEQYF
TGTGCCAGCAGCCAACGGGACAGGGCATCCTACGAGCAGTACTTC
>NA|many|17|TRBV7-2|TRBJ1-5
CASSLGPEGRSDQPQHF
TGTGCCAGCAGCTTAGGCCCCGAGGGGCGATCGGATCAGCCCCAGCATTTT
>NA|NA|11|TRBV12-3/TRBV12-4|TRBJ2-1
CASSFENEQFF
TGTGCCAGCAGTTTCGAGAATGAGCAGTTCTTC
>TRBD2|few|15|TRBV9|TRBJ2-5
CASSVEGAGRETQYF
TGTGCCAGCAGCGTAGAGGGAGCGGGACGGGAGACCCAGTACTTC
>TRBD2|many|13|TRBV19|TRBJ2-7
CASSPGLVYEQYF
TGCGCCAGCAGCCCCGGACTAGTCTACGAGCAGTACTTC
>NA|many|16|TRBV5-6|TRBJ1-1
CASRSGSWGRNTEAFF
TGTGCCAGCAGGTCGGGGTCCTGGGGAAGGAACACTGAAGCTTTCTTT
>TRBD2|NA|15|TRBV20-1|TRBJ2-7
CSAINLLAGDYEQYF
TGCAGTGCTATCAACTTATTAGCGGGGGACTACGAGCAGTACTTC
>NA|many|16|TRBV5-5|TRBJ1-6
CASSLDISSYNSPLHF
TGTGCCAGCAGCTTGGATATAAGCTCCTATAATTCACCCCTCCACTTT
>TRBD1|once|17|TRBV4-1|TRBJ2-7
CASSQDARTGGNYEQYF
TGCGCCAGCAGCCAAGATGCCAGGACAGGGGGAAACTACGAGCAGTACTTC
>TRBD2|NA|15|TRBV4-3|TRBJ2-7
CASSQGSAGTYEQYF
TGCGCCAGCAGCCAGGGCTCAGCGGGGACCTACGAGCAGTACTTC
>NA|many|16|TRBV19|TRBJ1-5
CASTYSIWYSNQPQHF
TGTGCCAGTACCTACTCCATTTGGTATAGCAATCAGCCCCAGCATTTT
>NA|many|15|TRBV20-1|TRBJ2-2
CSARDGLANTGELFF
TGCAGTGCTAGAGATGGGCTAGCGAACACCGGGGAGCTGTTTTTT
>NA|NA|15|TRBV19|TRBJ2-7
CASSIGEGFSYEQYF
TGTGCCAGTAGTATAGGTGAGGGGTTCTCCTACGAGCAGTACTTC
>TRBD2|many|17|TRBV9|TRBJ2-2
CASSGGLAGENTGELFF
TGTGCCAGCAGCGGTGGACTAGCGGGAGAGAACACCGGGGAGCTGTTTTTT